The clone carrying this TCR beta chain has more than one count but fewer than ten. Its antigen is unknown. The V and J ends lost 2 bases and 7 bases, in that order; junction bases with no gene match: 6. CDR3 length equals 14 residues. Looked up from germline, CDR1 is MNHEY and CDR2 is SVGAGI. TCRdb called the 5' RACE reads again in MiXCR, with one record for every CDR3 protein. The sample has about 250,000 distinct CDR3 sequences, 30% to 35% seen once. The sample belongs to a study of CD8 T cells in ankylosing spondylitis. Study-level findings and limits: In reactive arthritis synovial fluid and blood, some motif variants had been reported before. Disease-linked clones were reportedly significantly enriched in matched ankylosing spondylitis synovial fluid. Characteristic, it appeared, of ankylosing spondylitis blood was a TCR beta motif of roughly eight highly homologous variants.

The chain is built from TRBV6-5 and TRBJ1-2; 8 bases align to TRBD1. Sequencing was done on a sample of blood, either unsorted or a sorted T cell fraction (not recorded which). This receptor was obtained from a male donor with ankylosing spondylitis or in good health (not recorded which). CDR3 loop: CASSYGQGWSGYTF. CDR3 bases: TGTGCCAGCAGTTACGGACAGGGTTGGTCTGGCTACACCTTC.